A single sample gave rise to the 4 T cell receptor beta chains below, sequenced in a study of T-cell reconstitution after alpha-beta-depleted transplantation in children. Unique molecular identifiers were incorporated into the prepared TCRbeta library. TCRdb called the PCR reads again in MiXCR, with one record for every CDR3 protein. The sample shows 250,000 to 300,000 distinct CDR3 sequences, roughly a tenth of them seen only once. Sequencing was performed on PBMCs, taken before TCRalphabeta/CD19-depleted stem cell transplant. The origin of the receptors is a boy under three years old with acute myeloid leukemia, due to receive a stem cell transplant.

The table lists this clonotype with many counts. The gene calls are TRBV12-3 or TRBV12-4 and TRBJ2-7, with D hard to call. CDR3 length: 16 residues. V was clipped by 4 bases and J by 3 bases, with 19 bases between them. The CDR3 nucleotides are TGTGCCAGCAGTTCTATTGGACGAGCGCGGAGCTACGAGCAGTACTTC. Amino acids: CASSSIGRARSYEQYF.

This clonotype was observed at least ten times. The J gene is TRBJ2-7, the V gene TRBV20-1; weak D call: TRBD1 (6 bases). The V and J ends lost 1 base and 4 bases respectively, with 14 bases between them. The germline gives CDR1 DFQATT, CDR2 SNEGSKA (reference sequence). The CDR3 spans 14 residues. The CDR3 DNA follows: TGCAGTGCTAGAGGGACAAGAGGGGGATACGAGCAGTACTTC. It is translated as CSARGTRGGYEQYF.

Sample share makes this clonotype medium-sized (0.01 to 0.1%). V and J are TRBV5-1 and TRBJ1-1; weak D call: TRBD1 (5 bases). CDR3 length: 11 amino acids. Trimming took off 5 bases at V and 5 bases at J, with 7 bases between the two ends. Germline CDR1 SGHRS, CDR2 YFSETQ. CDR3 nucleotide sequence: TGCGCCAGCAGGAGGGGTACTGAAGCTTTCTTT. Protein product: CASRRGTEAFF.

Details on this clonotype: Possible read error: a much larger clone is one base away. The rearrangement uses TRBV20-1 and TRBJ1-2; a weak D match, TRBD1 (5 bases). CDR1 and CDR2 from the germline V gene are DFQATT and SNEGSKA (reference sequence). This CDR3 contains 12 residues. The CDR3 coding sequence is TGCAGTTCTAGGCGCAGGGTGGCTGGCTACACCTTC. Its protein product is CSSRRRVAGYTF.